Each of the 16 T cell receptor beta chains below was sequenced from the same sample in a study of siplizumab effects on memory and regulatory T cells. The method was immunoSEQ multiplex PCR; TCRdb's version includes in-frame clones alone and lacks a portion of them. Of 97,000 or so clones in the sample, 80% to 95% were seen once. Input material: CD4+ T cells sorted from blood. These receptors all stem from a human donor in good health.

The chain couples TRBV4-2 to TRBJ2-1, with D possibly being TRBD2 (6 bases). The germline CDR1 and CDR2 sequences are LGHNA and YNFKEQ. With 4 bases removed from V and 6 bases from J, the gap between germline ends came to 10 bases. CDR3 length equals 13 residues. DNA for the CDR3: TGTGCCAGCAGCCCGCGGGGTACCAATGAGCAGTTCTTC. Residues: CASSPRGTNEQFF.

This rearrangement joins TRBV10-1 to TRBJ2-7, with D perhaps assigned TRBD1 or TRBD2 (5 bases each). The germline CDR1 and CDR2 sequences are WNHNN and SYGVQD (reference sequence). CDR3 length: 14 amino acids. Between the trimmed V and J ends, which lost 6 bases and 1 base, there was a span of 13 bases. The CDR3 loop reads CASSLGPSSYEQYF. In DNA form, the CDR3 reads TGCGCCAGCAGCTTGGGACCCTCATCCTACGAGCAGTACTTC.

This sequence joins TRBV29-1 and TRBJ1-2; 10 bases line up with TRBD1. The CDR3 consists of 12 residues. Germline assignment: CDR1 SQVTM and CDR2 ANQGSEA. After removal of 6 bases from V and 6 bases from J, the junction contained 4 bases not matched to a gene. The CDR3 loop is CSVRQGADGYTF. Here the CDR3 DNA reads TGCAGCGTCCGACAGGGGGCAGATGGCTACACCTTC.

This rearrangement joins TRBV15 to TRBJ2-5, with 10 bases fitting TRBD2. CDR1 and CDR2 (germline): LNHNV, YYDKDF (reference sequence). The trim removed 0 bases at V and 5 bases at J, leaving 3 bases unmatched. CDR3 length: 15 amino acids. The CDR3 DNA reads TGTGCCACCAGCAGAGAAAATAGCGGGGGGGAGACCCAGTACTTC. Residues: CATSRENSGGETQYF. Full variable domain (remainder filled in from reference TRBV15 and TRBJ2-5): DAMVIQNPRYQVTQFGKPVTLSCSQTLNHNVMYWYQQKSSQAPKLLFHYYDKDFNNEADTPDNFQSRRPNTSFCFLDIRSPGLGDTAMYLCATSRENSGGETQYFGPGTRLLVL.

The rearrangement joins TRBV9 to TRBJ2-1, with 9 bases matching TRBD2. V gave up 4 bases and J gave up 5 bases; unmatched junction bases: 10. Germline CDR1 SGDLS, CDR2 YYNGEE. CDR3 size: 16 residues. The CDR3 bases are TGTGCCAGCAGCAAATATGCGGGGGGGATGAACAATGAGCAGTTCTTC. Its translation is CASSKYAGGMNNEQFF.

The chain uses TRBV9 and TRBJ2-5; no reliable D call. The tail of the sequence fits TRBJ2-7 better, so the J call may be wrong. The CDR3 covers 12 residues. In germline, CDR1 is SGDLS, CDR2 YYNGEE. In DNA, the CDR3 is TGTGCCAGCAGCGTAGGGTCCAGCGAGCAGTACTTC. It encodes CASSVGSSEQYF.

The gene calls are TRBV19 and TRBJ1-5, with D maybe TRBD1 (5 bases). Trimming took off 7 bases at V and 5 bases at J, with 30 bases between the two ends. This CDR3 spans 19 amino acids. Germline V gene sequence: CDR1 LNHDA, CDR2 SQIVND (reference sequence). CDR3: CASTAPPGRDPPGHQPQHF. In nucleotides, the CDR3 is TGTGCCAGTACCGCCCCCCCCGGGAGGGATCCTCCAGGGCATCAGCCCCAGCATTTT.

The rearrangement links TRBV27 to TRBJ1-3; D remains unclear. The CDR3 is 10 residues long. Germline CDR1 and CDR2: MNHEY and SMNVEV (reference sequence). Trimming shortened V by 6 bases and J by 9 bases, and 6 bases separated the two germline ends. The CDR3 DNA follows: TGTGCCAGCAGCCACGGCACCATATATTTT. It encodes CASSHGTIYF.

V and J are TRBV6-1 and TRBJ2-7; D possibly corresponds to TRBD2 (6 bases). This CDR3 comprises 12 residues. Germline CDR1 is MNHNS and CDR2 is SASEGT. V lost 6 bases, J lost 3 bases, and 9 bases lay in between. The CDR3 coding sequence is TGTGCCAGCAGCGCTAGCGTCTACGAGCAGTACTTC. This sequence encodes CASSASVYEQYF.

V is TRBV28 and J is TRBJ1-4; D is possibly TRBD1 (5 bases). The V and J ends lost 4 bases and 8 bases respectively, with 17 bases between them. The CDR3 consists of 15 residues. Germline V CDR1 and CDR2: MDHEN, SYDVKM. In nucleotides, the CDR3 is TGTGCCAGCAGTTCGGTCGGAGGGGCTACGGAAAAACTGTTTTTT. It specifies CASSSVGGATEKLFF. The complete variable domain, with remaining parts taken from reference TRBV28 and TRBJ1-4, reads DVKVTQSSRYLVKRTGEKVFLECVQDMDHENMFWYRQDPGLGLRLIYFSYDVKMKEKGDIPEGYSVSREKKERFSLILESASTNQTSMYLCASSSVGGATEKLFFGSGTQLSVL.

The V and J genes are TRBV27 and TRBJ2-7, with 8 nucleotides matching TRBD2. CDR3 size: 14 residues. J lost 5 bases, V lost 5 bases, and 8 bases had no gene match. Germline CDR1 is MNHEY and CDR2 is SMNVEV (reference sequence). As DNA, the CDR3 is TGTGCCAGCAGTAGCCCCGGGACTAGTAACGAGCAGTACTTC. Translated: CASSSPGTSNEQYF.

J is TRBJ2-7 and V is TRBV28; D possibly uses TRBD1 or TRBD2 (5 bases each). The CDR3 contains 11 residues. Germline CDR1 MDHEN, CDR2 SYDVKM. V was clipped by 5 bases and J by 8 bases, with 10 bases between them. The chain's CDR3 is CASSVTGQQYF. In nucleotides, the CDR3 is TGTGCCAGCAGTGTCACGGGGCAGCAGTACTTC.

CDR3 in DNA: TGTGCCAGTAGCCATAAACCCCAGTCTGAAGCTTTCTTT. This translates into CASSHKPQSEAFF. The chain recombines TRBV19 with TRBJ1-1; D remains unclear. There are 13 residues in the CDR3. Trimming removed 6 bases at V and 6 bases at J, with 14 bases between. Germline V gives CDR1 LNHDA, CDR2 SQIVND (reference sequence).

This rearrangement joins TRBV27 to TRBJ2-7; unclear D gene. Germline CDR1 is MNHEY and CDR2 is SMNVEV (reference sequence). With 0 bases removed from V and 4 bases from J, the gap between germline ends came to 19 bases. This CDR3 is built from 17 residues. CDR3 nucleotides: TGTGCCAGCAGTTTATCCGGAATCCCTGGTGTAGGGTACGAGCAGTACTTC. Its translation: CASSLSGIPGVGYEQYF.

The chain recombines TRBV28 with TRBJ2-1; TRBD1 might be the D (6 bases). CDR3 length: 14 residues. Trimming removed 1 base from V and 10 bases from J, with 14 bases in between. Germline CDR1 is MDHEN and CDR2 is SYDVKM. The CDR3 bases are TGTGCCAGCAGTTTATTCGGACAGAGAGGGGAGCAGTTCTTC. This translates into CASSLFGQRGEQFF.

The chain uses TRBV27 and TRBJ1-2; 9 bases fit TRBD1. CDR1 and CDR2 from the germline V gene are MNHEY and SMNVEV (reference sequence). The CDR3 is 15 residues long. The ends lost 7 bases at V and 4 bases at J; junction bases unmatched: 10. The chain's CDR3 is CASTTQGAGGYGYTF. The CDR3, as DNA: TGTGCCAGCACCACACAGGGGGCGGGTGGCTATGGCTACACCTTC.